A single sample gave rise to the 17 T cell receptor beta chains below, sequenced in a study of T cell changes during pregnancy in multiple sclerosis. The assay was immunoSEQ multiplex PCR, and TCRdb's table has in-frame clones only and misses some. Here the sample spans about 65,000 clones, approximately 92% being singletons. The source was CD8+ T cells from peripheral blood mononuclear cells, collected in the third trimester of pregnancy. These receptors were collected from a female donor in good health, enrolled as a control in a pregnancy study.

The chain couples TRBV4-2 to TRBJ1-1; D remains unclear. The germline V gene has CDR1 LGHNA and CDR2 YNFKEQ. V was pared by 1 base and J by 4 bases, with 7 bases between. The CDR3 contains 13 residues. CDR3 residues: CASSQGGATEAFF. For the CDR3, the DNA is TGTGCCAGCAGCCAAGGTGGAGCCACTGAAGCTTTCTTT.

The chain couples TRBV27 to TRBJ1-1; 9 bases fit TRBD1. The germline V gene encodes CDR1 MNHEY and CDR2 SMNVEV (reference sequence). V trimming: 5 bases; J trimming: 6 bases; junction bases outside the gene matches: 4. This CDR3 contains 13 residues. For the CDR3, the DNA is TGTGCCAGCAGTCTACAGGGGGCCCCTGAAGCTTTCTTT. Protein: CASSLQGAPEAFF.

Written as DNA, the CDR3 is TGTGCCAGCAGCCACTTCCTCCCTCAGGCCAGGGGCACCGGGGAGCTGTTTTTT. Amino acids: CASSHFLPQARGTGELFF. The gene calls are TRBV11-2 and TRBJ2-2; a weak D match, TRBD1 (6 bases). V was trimmed by 5 bases and J by 4 bases, leaving 23 bases between them. Germline values: CDR1 SGHAT, CDR2 FQNNGV. The CDR3 consists of 18 residues.

V usage is TRBV7-8 and J usage is TRBJ2-1; TRBD2 aligns across 14 bases. CDR1 is SGHVS and CDR2 is FQNEAQ in the germline V gene. The CDR3 loop spans 15 amino acids. The ends lost 5 bases at V and 6 bases at J; junction bases unmatched: 3. In nucleotides, the CDR3 is TGTGCCAGCAGCGGGGGGACTAGCGGGGGCAATGAGCAGTTCTTC. It translates to CASSGGTSGGNEQFF.

J is TRBJ2-3 and V is TRBV4-3; TRBD1 is a possible D gene (8 bases). The CDR3 runs 16 residues. Germline CDR1 reads LGHNA; CDR2 reads YSLEER. Trimming took 4 bases from V and 3 from J, leaving 17 bases between them. The CDR3 loop is CASSRLTGGGTDTQYF. CDR3 nucleotides: TGCGCCAGCAGCCGATTAACAGGGGGGGGAACAGATACGCAGTATTTT.

This clone came up once. V is TRBV5-1 and J is TRBJ2-7; D remains unclear. Per the germline V gene, CDR1 is SGHRS and CDR2 is YFSETQ. V shed 4 bases and J shed 0 bases, with 17 bases lying between them. The CDR3 loop spans 16 amino acids. This CDR3 reads CASSPISVSLSYEQYF. The CDR3, as DNA: TGCGCCAGCAGCCCCATCTCGGTATCGCTCTCCTACGAGCAGTACTTC.

V and J are TRBV27 and TRBJ1-1; no reliable D call. Between the trimmed V and J ends, which lost 2 bases and 0 bases, there was a span of 10 bases. The CDR3 covers 15 residues. Germline V gives CDR1 MNHEY, CDR2 SMNVEV (reference sequence). The chain's CDR3 is CASSLLGGMNTEAFF. The CDR3 region has the DNA TGTGCCAGCAGTTTACTAGGCGGAATGAACACTGAAGCTTTCTTT.

The chain couples TRBV4-1 to TRBJ2-7, with 7 bases identical to TRBD2. Trimming at V came to 1 base and at J to 2 bases, leaving 2 bases not matched to a gene. In germline, CDR1 is MGHRA, CDR2 YSYEKL. This CDR3 region has 14 residues. The CDR3 DNA reads as TGCGCCAGCAGCCAAGCGGCGGGGGCCTACGAGCAGTACTTC. Residues: CASSQAAGAYEQYF.

V gene TRBV7-8 combines with J gene TRBJ1-5; 8 bases line up with TRBD1. The CDR3 runs 16 residues. Germline lookup yields CDR1 SGHVS and CDR2 FQNEAQ. Trimming removed 0 bases from V and 7 bases from J; junction bases left unmatched: 8. This CDR3 reads CASSLATTGDRQPQHF. As DNA, the CDR3 is TGTGCCAGCAGCTTAGCTACCACAGGGGACAGGCAGCCCCAGCATTTT.

The chain carries TRBV7-6 and TRBJ1-1, with a tentative D call TRBD1 (5 bases). V lost 7 bases and J 4 bases, leaving 19 bases between the germline ends. Germline V lookup: CDR1 SGHVS, CDR2 FNYEAQ. This CDR3 is built from 15 residues. CDR3 amino acids: CASTTGRAAVTEAFF. CDR3 nucleotide sequence: TGTGCCAGCACCACAGGACGGGCTGCGGTCACTGAAGCTTTCTTT.

This chain joins TRBV7-9 and TRBJ2-1; 7 bases are shared with TRBD1. V gave up 1 base and J gave up 0 bases; unmatched junction bases: 12. CDR3 length equals 19 residues. The germline gives CDR1 SEHNR, CDR2 FQNEAQ (reference sequence). The CDR3 DNA sequence: TGTGCCAGCAGCTTAGATTTGGTAGGGGGCCAAAGCTCCTACAATGAGCAGTTCTTC. Its translation: CASSLDLVGGQSSYNEQFF.

The chain combines TRBV11-3 with TRBJ1-1, with D possibly TRBD1 on 6 matching bases. CDR3 length: 18 residues. CDR1 is SGHNT and CDR2 is YENEEA in the germline V gene. V lost 5 bases, J lost 11 bases, and 33 bases lay in between. Written as DNA, the CDR3 is TGTGCCAGCAGCATAATGTTTCGAGGAGCATCCAGGGGCGAAGATGCTTTCTTT. Translating gives CASSIMFRGASRGEDAFF.

J is TRBJ1-1 and V is TRBV6-5; D is ambiguous. With 0 bases removed from V and 1 base from J, the gap between germline ends came to 6 bases. CDR3 length: 14 amino acids. CDR1 and CDR2 (germline): MNHEY, SVGAGI. The CDR3 loop is CASSYSTRNTEAFF. The CDR3 bases are TGTGCCAGCAGTTACTCAACCAGGAACACTGAAGCTTTCTTT.

This clone was counted once. V is TRBV18 and J is TRBJ2-1, with D possibly matching TRBD2 (6 bases). Trimming took 2 bases from V and 7 from J, leaving 12 bases between them. CDR3 size: 14 residues. Germline CDR1 reads KGHSH; CDR2 reads LQKENI. The CDR3 sequence: CASSPGGGANEQFF. CDR3 DNA: TGTGCCAGCTCACCAGGCGGAGGGGCAAATGAGCAGTTCTTC.

The rearrangement links TRBV13 to TRBJ2-1; D unresolved. V dropped 5 bases and J dropped 5 bases, with 13 bases sitting between them. CDR3 length: 14 residues. CDR1 is PRHDT and CDR2 is FYEKMQ in the germline V gene (reference sequence). CDR3 sequence reads: CASSPPNADNEQFF. CDR3 nucleotides: TGTGCCAGCAGCCCCCCTAACGCGGACAATGAGCAGTTCTTC. Drawing the rest from reference TRBV13 and TRBJ2-1, the complete variable domain is AAGVIQSPRHLIKEKRETATLKCYPIPRHDTVYWYQQGPGQDPQFLISFYEKMQSDKGSIPDRFSAQQFSDYHSELNMSSLELGDSALYFCASSPPNADNEQFFGPGTRLTVL.

V usage is TRBV4-3 and J usage is TRBJ1-1; a possible D gene is TRBD1 (5 bases). Trimming took off 4 bases at V and 2 bases at J, with 14 bases between the two ends. CDR1 is LGHNA and CDR2 is YSLEER in the germline V gene. The CDR3 runs to 15 residues. The CDR3 is CASSRRDGSNTEAFF. DNA for the CDR3: TGCGCCAGCAGCCGGCGGGACGGTTCTAACACTGAAGCTTTCTTT.

This chain links TRBV4-1 with TRBJ2-1; the match to TRBD2 covers 11 bases. The trim removed 2 bases at V and 4 bases at J, leaving 4 bases unmatched. This CDR3 region has 16 residues. Germline V gene data show CDR1 as MGHRA and CDR2 as YSYEKL. The CDR3 loop is CASSQSGTSGYNEQFF. In nucleotides, the CDR3 is TGCGCCAGCAGCCAATCCGGGACTAGCGGTTACAATGAGCAGTTCTTC.